Listed below are T cell receptor beta chains from one sample, sequenced in a study of cytomegalovirus exposure and HLA in healthy donors. Measured with immunoSEQ multiplex PCR; TCRdb has only the in-frame clones, and not every one. The data contain 330,000 or so clones, 75% to 90% of them singletons. The source material was PBMCs. The receptors shown here come from a woman aged 18-35 years in good health and CMV-seronegative. CDR3s include the opening cysteine and the closing phenylalanine or tryptophan. Each record gives: clone size, J gene, V gene, D gene, CDR3 DNA, CDR3 protein. The D gene is left open where the match is weak. Clone sizes are given selectively: once, few, many, or a class where the clone is expanded.

>NA|TRBJ2-7|TRBV28|NA
TGTGCCAGCAGGACAACTCCAGGGAACGAGCAGTACTTC
CASRTTPGNEQYF
>NA|TRBJ2-1|TRBV5-1|NA
TGCGCCAGCAGCTTGTTAGGCCTTTGGGCGCCCCCAAATAACAATGAGCAGTTCTTC
CASSLLGLWAPPNNNEQFF
>NA|TRBJ1-1|TRBV11-2|TRBD1
TGTGCCAGCACCCGACAGGGTATGAACACTGAAGCTTTCTTT
CASTRQGMNTEAFF
>NA|TRBJ2-6|TRBV2|TRBD1
TGTGCCAGCAGCACACCCGACAGGGGGATTAGCTCTGGGGCCAACGTCCTGACTTTC
CASSTPDRGISSGANVLTF
>NA|TRBJ1-5|TRBV28|TRBD1
TGTGCCAGAACAGGGGGAGGCAATCAGCCCCAGCATTTT
CARTGGGNQPQHF
>NA|TRBJ2-1|TRBV6-5|NA
TGTGCCAGCAGCCGAGGAGCCGAGCAGTTCTTC
CASSRGAEQFF
>NA|TRBJ2-1|TRBV28|NA
TGTGCCAGCAGCTACCAGGGCAATGAGCAGTTCTTC
CASSYQGNEQFF
>NA|TRBJ1-5|TRBV4-3|NA
TGCGCCAGCAGCCAAGATAGATTCCCGGGGTATCAGCCCCAGCATTTT
CASSQDRFPGYQPQHF
>NA|TRBJ2-7|TRBV30|TRBD2
TGTGCCTGGGGGACTAGCGGGAGTTACGAGCAGTACTTC
CAWGTSGSYEQYF
>NA|TRBJ2-1|TRBV6-4|NA
TGTGCCAGCAGTGACTCGCCAGGGCAAAAGCTGTTCTTC
CASSDSPGQKLFF
>once|TRBJ2-7|TRBV5-1|TRBD1
TGCGCCAGCAGCTTGGCGGGACAGGGGGCGCGGGAGCAGTACTTC
CASSLAGQGAREQYF
>NA|TRBJ2-2|TRBV7-3|NA
TGTGCCAGCAGCCCTGACTTGAGCGGGGAGCTGTTTTTT
CASSPDLSGELFF
>NA|TRBJ2-7|TRBV11-2|TRBD2
TGTGCCAGCAACGTAGGTGGGACTAGCGGTTCCTACGAGCAGTACTTC
CASNVGGTSGSYEQYF
>NA|TRBJ2-7|TRBV7-8|NA
TGTGCCAGCAGCGACCGGGACTCACACTACGAGCAGTACTTC
CASSDRDSHYEQYF
>NA|TRBJ1-4|TRBV5-4|TRBD1
TGTGCCAGCAGCTTGGTGGGACAGGGGGCGAGTGAAAAACTGTTTTTT
CASSLVGQGASEKLFF
>NA|TRBJ2-1|TRBV5-1|NA
TGCGCCAGCAGCTTGTCGGCTAGTTGGAATGAGCAGTTCTTC
CASSLSASWNEQFF
>NA|TRBJ1-5|TRBV27|NA
TGTGCCAGCAGTCGCGTGGGGCCCGATCAGCCCCAGCATTTT
CASSRVGPDQPQHF
>NA|TRBJ1-5|TRBV28|NA
TGTGCCAGCAGTCTCTCGGGGGTTAATCAGCCCCAGCATTTT
CASSLSGVNQPQHF
>NA|TRBJ1-1|TRBV4-2|TRBD1
TGTGCCAGCAGCCAAGCTCCGGGACAGGGATTGAACACTGAAGCTTTCTTT
CASSQAPGQGLNTEAFF